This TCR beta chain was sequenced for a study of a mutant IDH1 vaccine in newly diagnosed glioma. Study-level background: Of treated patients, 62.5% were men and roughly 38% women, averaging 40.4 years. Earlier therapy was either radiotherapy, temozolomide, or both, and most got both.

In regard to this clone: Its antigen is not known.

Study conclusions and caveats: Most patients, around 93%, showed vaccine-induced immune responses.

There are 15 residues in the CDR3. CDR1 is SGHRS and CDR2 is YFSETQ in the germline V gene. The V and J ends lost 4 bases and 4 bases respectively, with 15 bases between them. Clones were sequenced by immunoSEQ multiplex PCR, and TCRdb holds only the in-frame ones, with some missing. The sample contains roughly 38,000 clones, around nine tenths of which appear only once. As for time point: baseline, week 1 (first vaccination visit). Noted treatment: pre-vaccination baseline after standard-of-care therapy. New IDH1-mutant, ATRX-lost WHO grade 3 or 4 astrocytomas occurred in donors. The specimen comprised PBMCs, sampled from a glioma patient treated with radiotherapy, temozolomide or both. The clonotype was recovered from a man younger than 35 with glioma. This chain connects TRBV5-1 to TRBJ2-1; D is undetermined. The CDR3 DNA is TGCGCCAGCAGCGCCATGGACCTCGGTTACAATGAGCAGTTCTTC. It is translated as CASSAMDLGYNEQFF.